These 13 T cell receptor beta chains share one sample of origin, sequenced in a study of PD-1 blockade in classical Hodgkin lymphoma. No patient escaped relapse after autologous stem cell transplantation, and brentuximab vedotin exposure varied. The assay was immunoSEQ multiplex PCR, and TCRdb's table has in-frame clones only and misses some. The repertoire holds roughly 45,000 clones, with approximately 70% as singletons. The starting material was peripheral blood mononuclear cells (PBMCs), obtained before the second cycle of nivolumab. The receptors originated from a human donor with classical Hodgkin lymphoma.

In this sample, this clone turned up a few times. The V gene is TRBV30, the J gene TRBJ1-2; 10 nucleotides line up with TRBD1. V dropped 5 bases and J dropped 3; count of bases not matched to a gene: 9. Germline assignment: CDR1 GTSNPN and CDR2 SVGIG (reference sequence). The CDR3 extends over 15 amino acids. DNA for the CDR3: TGTGCCTGGGAGTCCCGGGACAGGGGATACTATGGCTACACCTTC. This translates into CAWESRDRGYYGYTF.

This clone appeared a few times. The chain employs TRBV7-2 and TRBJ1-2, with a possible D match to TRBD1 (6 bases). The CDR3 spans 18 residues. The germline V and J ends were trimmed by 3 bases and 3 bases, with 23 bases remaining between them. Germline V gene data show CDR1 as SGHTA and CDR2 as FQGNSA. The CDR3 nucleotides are TGTGCCAGCAGCTTTGGCGTGTCGTCGTACAGGGCCTACTATGGCTACACCTTC. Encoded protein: CASSFGVSSYRAYYGYTF.

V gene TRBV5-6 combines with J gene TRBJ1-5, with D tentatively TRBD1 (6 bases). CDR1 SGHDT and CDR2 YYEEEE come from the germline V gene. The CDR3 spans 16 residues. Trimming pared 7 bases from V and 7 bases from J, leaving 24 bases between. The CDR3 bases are TGTGCCAGCTTCCCCTCGACCGGGGGGCAGGGGCAGCCCCAGCATTTT. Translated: CASFPSTGGQGQPQHF.

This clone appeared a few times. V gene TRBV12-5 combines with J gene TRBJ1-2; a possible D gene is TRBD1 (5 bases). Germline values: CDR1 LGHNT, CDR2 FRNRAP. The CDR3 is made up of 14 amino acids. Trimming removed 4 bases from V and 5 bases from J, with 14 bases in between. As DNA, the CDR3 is TGTGCTAGTGGTTCGGGACTGGAGATATATGGCTACACCTTC. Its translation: CASGSGLEIYGYTF.

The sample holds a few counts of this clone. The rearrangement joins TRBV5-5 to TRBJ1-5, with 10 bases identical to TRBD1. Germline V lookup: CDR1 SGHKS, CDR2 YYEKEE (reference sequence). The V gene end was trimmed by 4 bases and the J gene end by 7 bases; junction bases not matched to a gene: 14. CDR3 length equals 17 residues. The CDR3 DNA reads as TGTGCCAGCAGCACATCCGGGACAGGGGCACTGGGGCAGCCCCAGCATTTT. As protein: CASSTSGTGALGQPQHF.

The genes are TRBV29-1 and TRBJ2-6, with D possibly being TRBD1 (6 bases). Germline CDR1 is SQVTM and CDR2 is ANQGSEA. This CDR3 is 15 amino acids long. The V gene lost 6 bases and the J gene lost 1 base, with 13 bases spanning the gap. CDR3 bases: TGCAGCGTCCGCACCACAGGGTCTGGGGCCAACGTCCTGACTTTC. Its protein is CSVRTTGSGANVLTF. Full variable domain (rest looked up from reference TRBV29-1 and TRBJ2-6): SAVISQKPSRDICQRGTSLTIQCQVDSQVTMMFWYRQQPGQSLTLIATANQGSEATYESGFVIDKFPISRPNLTFSTLTVSNMSPEDSSIYLCSVRTTGSGANVLTFGAGSRLTVL.

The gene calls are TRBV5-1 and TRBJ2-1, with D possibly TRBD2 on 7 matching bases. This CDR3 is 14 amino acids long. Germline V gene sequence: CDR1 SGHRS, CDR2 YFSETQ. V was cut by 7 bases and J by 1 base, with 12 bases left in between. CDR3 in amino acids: CASSRGGSYNEQFF. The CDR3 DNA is TGCGCCAGCTCTAGGGGGGGTTCCTACAATGAGCAGTTCTTC.

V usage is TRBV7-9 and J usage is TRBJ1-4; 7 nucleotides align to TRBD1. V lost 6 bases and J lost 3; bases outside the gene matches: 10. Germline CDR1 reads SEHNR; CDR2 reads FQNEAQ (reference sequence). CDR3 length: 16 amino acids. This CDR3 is CASRLVSGGANEKLFF. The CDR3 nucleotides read TGTGCCAGCAGACTCGTCTCAGGGGGAGCTAATGAAAAACTGTTTTTT.

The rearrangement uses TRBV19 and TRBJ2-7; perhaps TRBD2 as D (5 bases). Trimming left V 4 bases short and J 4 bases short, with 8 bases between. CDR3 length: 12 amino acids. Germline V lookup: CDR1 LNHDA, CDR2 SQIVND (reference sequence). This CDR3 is CASSTGLYEQYF. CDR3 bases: TGTGCCAGTAGTACGGGGTTGTACGAGCAGTACTTC.

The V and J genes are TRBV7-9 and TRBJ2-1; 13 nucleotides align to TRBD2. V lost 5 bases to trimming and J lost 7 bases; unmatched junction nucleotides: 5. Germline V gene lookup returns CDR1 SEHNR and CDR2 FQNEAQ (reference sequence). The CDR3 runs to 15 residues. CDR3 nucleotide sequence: TGTGCCAGCAGCCCCACTAGCGGGGGGGCTAATGAGCAGTTCTTC. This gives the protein CASSPTSGGANEQFF.

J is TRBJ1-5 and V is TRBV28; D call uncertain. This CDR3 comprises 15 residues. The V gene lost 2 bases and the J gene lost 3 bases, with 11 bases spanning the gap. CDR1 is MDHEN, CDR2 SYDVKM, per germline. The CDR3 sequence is CASSLLHVNNQPQHF. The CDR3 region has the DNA TGTGCCAGCAGTTTACTCCACGTGAACAATCAGCCCCAGCATTTT. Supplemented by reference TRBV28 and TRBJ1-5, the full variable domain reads DVKVTQSSRYLVKRTGEKVFLECVQDMDHENMFWYRQDPGLGLRLIYFSYDVKMKEKGDIPEGYSVSREKKERFSLILESASTNQTSMYLCASSLLHVNNQPQHFGDGTRLSIL.

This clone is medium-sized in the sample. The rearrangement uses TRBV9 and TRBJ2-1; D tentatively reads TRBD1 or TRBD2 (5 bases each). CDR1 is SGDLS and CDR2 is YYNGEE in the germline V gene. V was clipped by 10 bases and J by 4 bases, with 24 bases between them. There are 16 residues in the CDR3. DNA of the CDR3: TGTGCCCCAGAGATGAGGGACCCCTGGTCTTACAATGAGCAGTTCTTC. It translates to CAPEMRDPWSYNEQFF.

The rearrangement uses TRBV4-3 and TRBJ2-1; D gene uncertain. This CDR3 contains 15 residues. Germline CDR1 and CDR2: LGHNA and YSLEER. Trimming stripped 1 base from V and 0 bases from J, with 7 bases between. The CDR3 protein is CASSQGGSSYNEQFF. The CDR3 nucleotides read TGCGCCAGCAGCCAAGGGGGTAGCTCCTACAATGAGCAGTTCTTC.